This T cell receptor beta chain appears in the sequencing data of a study of OX40 agonist ivuxolimab in advanced cancers. The V and J ends lost 2 bases and 0 bases, in that order; junction bases with no gene match: 17. CDR3 length: 20 residues. Germline lookup yields CDR1 SNHLY and CDR2 FYNNEI. TCRdb keeps only in-frame clones here, not all; method: immunoSEQ multiplex PCR. The table shows tens of thousands of clones, with roughly 80% occurring only once. Sequences were derived from CD4+ or CD8+ T cells sorted from blood, sampled in a trial of the OX40 agonist ivuxolimab. The clonotype originates from an adult with an advanced solid tumor such as melanoma, head and neck, liver or kidney cancer. The chain uses TRBV2 and TRBJ2-3, with 7 nucleotides matching TRBD2. In DNA form, the CDR3 reads TGTGCCAGCAGTGAATTCCTAGCGGTGTTTTTAGGTCCTAGCACAGATACGCAGTATTTT. It translates to CASSEFLAVFLGPSTDTQYF.